This T cell receptor (beta chain) emerged from a study of cytomegalovirus exposure and HLA in healthy donors. There are 15 residues in the CDR3. Trimming stripped 6 bases from V and 2 bases from J, with 14 bases between. From germline, CDR1 is KGHSH and CDR2 LQKENI. PCR used 60 Vbeta primers and 13 Jbeta primers. The protocol was immunoSEQ multiplex PCR, while the TCRdb copy is restricted to in-frame clones and leaves out a portion. The table shows roughly 200,000 clones, with 77% occurring only once. Points from the study as a whole: The majority of CMV-associated TCR beta chains were reported as apparently HLA-restricted in a later analysis.

To note about this clone: The antigen remains undetermined.

This sequence joins TRBV18 and TRBJ1-3; perhaps TRBD1 as D (6 bases). Sequencing used PBMCs. This TCR was recovered from a woman between 55 and 75 years old in good health and CMV-seropositive. The CDR3 here is CASSPQGSPGNTIYF. Written as DNA, the CDR3 is TGTGCCAGCTCCCCCCAGGGGTCCCCTGGAAACACCATATATTTT. Filled out from reference TRBV18 and TRBJ1-3, the complete variable domain reads NAGVMQNPRHLVRRRGQEARLRCSPMKGHSHVYWYRQLPEEGLKFMVYLQKENIIDESGMPKERFSAEFPKEGPSILRIQQVVRGDSAAYFCASSPQGSPGNTIYFGEGSWLTVV.